The present T cell receptor beta chain was sequenced within a study of cytomegalovirus exposure and HLA in healthy donors. About the study: An earlier analysis identified under 130 million unique TCR beta sequences in about 200 million T cells.

The study ran its PCR with 60 Vbeta and 13 Jbeta primers. Only in-frame clones appear in the TCRdb table, and some are missing; sequencing was by immunoSEQ multiplex PCR. The sample shows fewer than 200,000 clones, more than 65% of them seen only once. Whole-study findings and limits: As a later analysis showed, several of the most significant clusters appeared to be linked to common viral pathogens. TCR beta V- and J-gene trimming was later associated with a missense DCLRE1C variant.

About this clone itself: The antigen is undetermined.

This receptor was obtained from a woman between 45 and 60 years old in good health and CMV-seronegative. Source material: PBMCs.

CDR3 nucleotide sequence: TGTGCCAGCAGCCACAATTCTTACAGAGAGCAGTTCTTC. This gives the protein CASSHNSYREQFF. The chain carries TRBV5-8 and TRBJ2-1, with unresolved D. Trimming removed 4 bases at V and 10 bases at J, with 15 bases between. CDR1 and CDR2 (germline): SGHTS, YDEGEE. CDR3 size: 13 residues.